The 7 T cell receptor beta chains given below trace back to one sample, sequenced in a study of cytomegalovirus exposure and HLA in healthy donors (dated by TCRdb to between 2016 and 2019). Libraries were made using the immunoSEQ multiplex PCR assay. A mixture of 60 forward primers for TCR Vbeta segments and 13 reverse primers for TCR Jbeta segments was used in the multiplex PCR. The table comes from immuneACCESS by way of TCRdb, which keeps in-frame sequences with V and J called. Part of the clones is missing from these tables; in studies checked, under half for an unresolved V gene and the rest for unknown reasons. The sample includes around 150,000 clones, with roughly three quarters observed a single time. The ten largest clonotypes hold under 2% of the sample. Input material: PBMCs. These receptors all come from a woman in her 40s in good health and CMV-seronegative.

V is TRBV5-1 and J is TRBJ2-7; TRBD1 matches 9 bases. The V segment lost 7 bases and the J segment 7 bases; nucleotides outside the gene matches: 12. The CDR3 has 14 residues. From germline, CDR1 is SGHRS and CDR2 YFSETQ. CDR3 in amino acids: CASGRDREDSEQYF. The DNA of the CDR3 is TGCGCCAGCGGACGGGACAGGGAGGACAGTGAGCAGTACTTC. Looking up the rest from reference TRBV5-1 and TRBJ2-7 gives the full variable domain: KAGVTQTPRYLIKTRGQQVTLSCSPISGHRSVSWYQQTPGQGLQFLFEYFSETQRNKGNFPGRFSGRQFSNSRSEMNVSTLELGDSALYLCASGRDREDSEQYFGPGTRLTVT.

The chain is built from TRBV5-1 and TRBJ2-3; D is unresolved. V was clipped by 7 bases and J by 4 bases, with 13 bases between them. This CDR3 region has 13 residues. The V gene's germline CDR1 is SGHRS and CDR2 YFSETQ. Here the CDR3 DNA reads TGCGCCAGCGGGTCTATGAGCGCAGATACGCAGTATTTT. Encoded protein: CASGSMSADTQYF.

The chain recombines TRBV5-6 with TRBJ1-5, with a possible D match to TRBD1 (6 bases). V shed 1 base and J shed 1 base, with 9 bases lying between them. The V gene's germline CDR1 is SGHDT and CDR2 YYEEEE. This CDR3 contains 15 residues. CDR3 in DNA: TGTGCCAGCAGCTTGTCAGGGGAAAGCAATCAGCCCCAGCATTTT. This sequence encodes CASSLSGESNQPQHF.

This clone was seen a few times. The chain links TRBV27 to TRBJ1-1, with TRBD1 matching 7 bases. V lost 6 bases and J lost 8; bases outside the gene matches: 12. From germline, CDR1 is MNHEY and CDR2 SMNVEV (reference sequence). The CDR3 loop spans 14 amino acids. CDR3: CASSHRGSWPEAFF. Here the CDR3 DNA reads TGTGCCAGCAGCCACAGGGGAAGTTGGCCCGAAGCTTTCTTT.

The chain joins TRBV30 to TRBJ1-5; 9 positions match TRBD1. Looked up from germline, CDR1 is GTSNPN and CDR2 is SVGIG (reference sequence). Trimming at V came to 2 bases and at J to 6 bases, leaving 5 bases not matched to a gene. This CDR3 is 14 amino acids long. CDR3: CAWSRGQGGQPQHF. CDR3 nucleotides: TGTGCCTGGAGTAGGGGACAGGGCGGTCAGCCCCAGCATTTT.

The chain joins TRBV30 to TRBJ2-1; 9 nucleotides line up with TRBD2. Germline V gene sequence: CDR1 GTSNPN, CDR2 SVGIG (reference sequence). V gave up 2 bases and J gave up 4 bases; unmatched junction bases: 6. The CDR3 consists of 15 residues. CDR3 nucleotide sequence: TGTGCCTGGAGTCGGCTAGCGGGATCATACAATGAGCAGTTCTTC. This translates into CAWSRLAGSYNEQFF.

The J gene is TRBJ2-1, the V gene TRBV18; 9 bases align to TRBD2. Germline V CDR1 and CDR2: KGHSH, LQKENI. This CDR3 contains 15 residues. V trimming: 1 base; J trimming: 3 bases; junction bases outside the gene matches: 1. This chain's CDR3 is CASSPLTSGYNEQFF. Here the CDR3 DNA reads TGTGCCAGCTCACCACTGACTAGCGGCTACAATGAGCAGTTCTTC.